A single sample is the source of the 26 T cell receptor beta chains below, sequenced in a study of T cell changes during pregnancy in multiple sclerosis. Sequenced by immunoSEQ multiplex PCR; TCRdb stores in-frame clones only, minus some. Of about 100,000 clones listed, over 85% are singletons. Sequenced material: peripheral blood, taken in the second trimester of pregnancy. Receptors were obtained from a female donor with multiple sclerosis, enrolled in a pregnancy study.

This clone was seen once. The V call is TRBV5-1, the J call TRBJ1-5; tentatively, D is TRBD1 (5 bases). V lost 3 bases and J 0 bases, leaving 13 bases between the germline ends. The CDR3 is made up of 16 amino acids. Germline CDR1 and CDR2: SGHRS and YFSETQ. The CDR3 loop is CASSSTKQVSNQPQHF. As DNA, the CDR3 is TGCGCCAGCAGCTCCACTAAACAGGTTAGCAATCAGCCCCAGCATTTT.

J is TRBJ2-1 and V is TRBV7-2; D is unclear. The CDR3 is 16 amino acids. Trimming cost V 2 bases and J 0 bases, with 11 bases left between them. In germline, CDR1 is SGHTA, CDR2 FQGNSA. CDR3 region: CASSLKPPNSYNEQFF. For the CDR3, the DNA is TGTGCCAGCAGCTTAAAGCCGCCCAACTCCTACAATGAGCAGTTCTTC. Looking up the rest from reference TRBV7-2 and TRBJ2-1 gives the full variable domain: GAGVSQSPSNKVTEKGKDVELRCDPISGHTALYWYRQSLGQGLEFLIYFQGNSAPDKSGLPSDRFSAERTGGSVSTLTIQRTQQEDSAVYLCASSLKPPNSYNEQFFGPGTRLTVL.

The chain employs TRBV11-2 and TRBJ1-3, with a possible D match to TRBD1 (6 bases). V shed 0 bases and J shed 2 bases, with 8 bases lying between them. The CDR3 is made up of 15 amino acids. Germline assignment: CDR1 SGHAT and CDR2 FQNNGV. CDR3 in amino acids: CASSLEDRTGNTIYF. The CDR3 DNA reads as TGTGCCAGCAGCTTAGAGGACAGAACTGGAAACACCATATATTTT.

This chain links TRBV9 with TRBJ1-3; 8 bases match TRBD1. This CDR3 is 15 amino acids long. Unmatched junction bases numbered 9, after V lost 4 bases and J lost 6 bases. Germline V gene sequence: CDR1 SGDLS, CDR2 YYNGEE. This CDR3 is CASSPRTGPVNTIYF. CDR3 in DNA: TGTGCCAGCAGCCCTAGGACAGGGCCCGTAAACACCATATATTTT.

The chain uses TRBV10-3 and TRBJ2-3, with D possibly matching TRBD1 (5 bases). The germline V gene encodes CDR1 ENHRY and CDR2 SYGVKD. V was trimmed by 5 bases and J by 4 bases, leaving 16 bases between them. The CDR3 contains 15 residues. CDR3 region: CAISSNRGEADTQYF. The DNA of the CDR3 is TGTGCCATCAGTTCCAATAGGGGCGAGGCAGATACGCAGTATTTT.

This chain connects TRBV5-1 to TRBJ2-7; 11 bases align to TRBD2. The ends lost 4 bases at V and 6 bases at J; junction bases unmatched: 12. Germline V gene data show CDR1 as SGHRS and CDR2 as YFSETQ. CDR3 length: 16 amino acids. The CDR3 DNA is TGCGCCAGCAGCCCTACGGTAGCGGGAGGGAGGAGCGAGCAGTACTTC. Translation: CASSPTVAGGRSEQYF.

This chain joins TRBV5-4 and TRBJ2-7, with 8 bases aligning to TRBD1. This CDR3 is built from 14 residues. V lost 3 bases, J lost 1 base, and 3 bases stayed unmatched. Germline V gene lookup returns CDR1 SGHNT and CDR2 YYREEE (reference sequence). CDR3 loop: CASSSRQGSYEQYF. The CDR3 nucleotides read TGTGCCAGCAGCTCCCGACAGGGGTCCTACGAGCAGTACTTC.

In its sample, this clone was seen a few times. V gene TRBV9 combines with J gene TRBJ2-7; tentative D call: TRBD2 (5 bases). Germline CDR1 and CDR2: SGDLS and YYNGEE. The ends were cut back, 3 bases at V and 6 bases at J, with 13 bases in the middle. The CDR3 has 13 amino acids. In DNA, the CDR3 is TGTGCCAGCAGCGGGGTCTTCGAGGGCGAGCAGTACTTC. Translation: CASSGVFEGEQYF.

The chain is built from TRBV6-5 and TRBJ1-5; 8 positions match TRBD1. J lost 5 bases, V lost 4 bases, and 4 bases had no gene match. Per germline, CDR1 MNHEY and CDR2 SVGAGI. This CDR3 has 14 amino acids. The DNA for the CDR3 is TGTGCCAGCAGTTTCTCGGACAGGGATCAGCCCCAGCATTTT. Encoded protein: CASSFSDRDQPQHF.

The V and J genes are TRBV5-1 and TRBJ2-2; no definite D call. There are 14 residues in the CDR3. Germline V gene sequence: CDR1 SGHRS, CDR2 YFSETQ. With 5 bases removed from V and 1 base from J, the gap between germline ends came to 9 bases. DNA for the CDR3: TGCGCCAGCAGGGTCAGGCAGAACACCGGGGAGCTGTTTTTT. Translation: CASRVRQNTGELFF.

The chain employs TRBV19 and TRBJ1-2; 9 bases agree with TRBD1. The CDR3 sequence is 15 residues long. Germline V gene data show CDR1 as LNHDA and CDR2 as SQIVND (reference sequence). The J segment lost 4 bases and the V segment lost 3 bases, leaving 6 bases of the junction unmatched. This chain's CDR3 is CASSISTGGIYGYTF. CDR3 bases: TGTGCCAGTAGTATTTCGACAGGGGGGATCTATGGCTACACCTTC.

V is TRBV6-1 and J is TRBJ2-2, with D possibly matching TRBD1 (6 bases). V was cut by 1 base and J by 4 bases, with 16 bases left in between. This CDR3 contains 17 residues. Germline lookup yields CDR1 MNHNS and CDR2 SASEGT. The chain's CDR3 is CASSEDPGVPATGELFF. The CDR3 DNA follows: TGTGCCAGCAGTGAAGACCCAGGGGTGCCGGCCACCGGGGAGCTGTTTTTT.

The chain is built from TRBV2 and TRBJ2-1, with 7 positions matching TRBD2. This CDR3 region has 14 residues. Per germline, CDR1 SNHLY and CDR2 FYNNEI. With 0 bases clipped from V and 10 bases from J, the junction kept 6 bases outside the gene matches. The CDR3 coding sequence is TGTGCCAGCAGTGAAGCCTTAGTCGGGGGGGAGCAGTTCTTC. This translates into CASSEALVGGEQFF.

This CDR3 is CAWSVRRGFNEQFF. DNA for the CDR3: TGTGCCTGGAGTGTAAGGAGAGGGTTCAATGAGCAGTTCTTC. V gene TRBV30 combines with J gene TRBJ2-1; D is perhaps TRBD2 (5 bases). V lost 0 bases and J 6 bases, leaving 12 bases between the germline ends. The V gene's germline CDR1 is GTSNPN and CDR2 SVGIG (reference sequence). The CDR3 runs 14 residues. Full variable domain (remainder filled in from reference TRBV30 and TRBJ2-1): SQTIHQWPATLVQPVGSPLSLECTVEGTSNPNLYWYRQAAGRGLQLLFYSVGIGQISSEVPQNLSASRPQDRQFILSSKKLLLSDSGFYLCAWSVRRGFNEQFFGPGTRLTVL.

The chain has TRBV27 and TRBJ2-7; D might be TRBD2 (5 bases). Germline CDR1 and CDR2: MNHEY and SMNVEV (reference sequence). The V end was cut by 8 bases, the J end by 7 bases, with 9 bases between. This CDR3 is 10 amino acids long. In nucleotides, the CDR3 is TGTGCCAGCGGACCGGGGGAGCAGTACTTC. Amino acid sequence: CASGPGEQYF.

The CDR3 loop reads CASRTDRNYGYTF. CDR3 DNA: TGTGCCAGCCGCACTGATCGTAACTATGGCTACACCTTC. This chain links TRBV19 with TRBJ1-2, with D hard to call. Germline V gene data show CDR1 as LNHDA and CDR2 as SQIVND (reference sequence). The V gene lost 9 bases and the J gene lost 1 base, with 12 bases spanning the gap. The CDR3 totals 13 residues.

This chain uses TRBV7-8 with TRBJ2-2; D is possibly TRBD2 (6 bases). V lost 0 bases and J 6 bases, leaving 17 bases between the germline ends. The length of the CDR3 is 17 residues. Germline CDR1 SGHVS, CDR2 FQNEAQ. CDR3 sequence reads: CASSLALWSAGSGELFF. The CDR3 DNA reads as TGTGCCAGCAGCTTAGCATTGTGGTCGGCGGGATCCGGGGAGCTGTTTTTT.

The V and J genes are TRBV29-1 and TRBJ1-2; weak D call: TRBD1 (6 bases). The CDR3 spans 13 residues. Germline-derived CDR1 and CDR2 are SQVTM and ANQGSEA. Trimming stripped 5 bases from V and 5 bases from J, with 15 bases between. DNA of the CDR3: TGCAGCGTTCCTAGGGGGGGTGAATATGGCTACACCTTC. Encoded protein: CSVPRGGEYGYTF.

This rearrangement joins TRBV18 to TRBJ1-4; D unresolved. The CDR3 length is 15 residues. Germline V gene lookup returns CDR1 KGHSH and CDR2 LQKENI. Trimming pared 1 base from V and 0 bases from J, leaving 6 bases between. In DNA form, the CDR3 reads TGTGCCAGCTCACCACTCGGGACAACTAATGAAAAACTGTTTTTT. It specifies CASSPLGTTNEKLFF.

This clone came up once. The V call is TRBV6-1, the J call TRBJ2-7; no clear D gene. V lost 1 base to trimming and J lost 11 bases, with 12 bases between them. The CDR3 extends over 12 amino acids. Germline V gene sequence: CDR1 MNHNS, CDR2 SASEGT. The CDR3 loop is CASSEGALAEYF. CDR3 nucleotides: TGTGCCAGCAGTGAAGGGGCCCTCGCTGAGTACTTC.

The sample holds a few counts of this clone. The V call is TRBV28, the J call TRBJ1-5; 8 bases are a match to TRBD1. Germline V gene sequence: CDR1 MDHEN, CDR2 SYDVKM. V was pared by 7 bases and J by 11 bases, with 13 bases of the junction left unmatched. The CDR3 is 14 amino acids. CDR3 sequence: CASTPGGPPWAQHF. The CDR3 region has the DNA TGTGCCAGCACCCCAGGGGGCCCACCTTGGGCCCAGCATTTT. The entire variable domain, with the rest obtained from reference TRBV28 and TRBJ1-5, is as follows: DVKVTQSSRYLVKRTGEKVFLECVQDMDHENMFWYRQDPGLGLRLIYFSYDVKMKEKGDIPEGYSVSREKKERFSLILESASTNQTSMYLCASTPGGPPWAQHFGDGTRLSIL.

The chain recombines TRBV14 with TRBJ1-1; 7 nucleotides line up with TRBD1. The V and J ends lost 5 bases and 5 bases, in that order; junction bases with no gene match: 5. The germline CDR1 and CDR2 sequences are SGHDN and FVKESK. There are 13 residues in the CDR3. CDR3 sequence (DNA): TGTGCCAGCAGCTTTACAGGGGCGACTGAAGCTTTCTTT. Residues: CASSFTGATEAFF. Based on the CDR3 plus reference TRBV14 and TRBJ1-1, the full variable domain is EAGVTQFPSHSVIEKGQTVTLRCDPISGHDNLYWYRRVMGKEIKFLLHFVKESKQDESGMPNNRFLAERTGGTYSTLKVQPAELEDSGVYFCASSFTGATEAFFGQGTRLTVV.

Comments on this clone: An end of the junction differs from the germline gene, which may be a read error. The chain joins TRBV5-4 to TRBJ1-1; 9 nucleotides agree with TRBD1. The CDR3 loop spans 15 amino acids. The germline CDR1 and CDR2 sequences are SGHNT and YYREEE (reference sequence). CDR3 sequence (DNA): TGTGCCAGCAGTTTGGGACAGGGTGGGTGGGCTGAAGCTTTCTTT. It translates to CASSLGQGGWAEAFF.

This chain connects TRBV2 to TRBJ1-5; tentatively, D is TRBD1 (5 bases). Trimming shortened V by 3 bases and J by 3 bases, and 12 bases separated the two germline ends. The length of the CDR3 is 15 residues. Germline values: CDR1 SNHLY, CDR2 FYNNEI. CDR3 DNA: TGTGCCAGCAGTGATGTTGGGGGGAACAATCAGCCCCAGCATTTT. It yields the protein CASSDVGGNNQPQHF.

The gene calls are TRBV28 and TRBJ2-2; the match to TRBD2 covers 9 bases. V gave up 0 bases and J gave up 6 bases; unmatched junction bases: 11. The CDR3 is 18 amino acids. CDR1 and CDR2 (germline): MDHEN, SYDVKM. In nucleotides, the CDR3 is TGTGCCAGCAGTTTATGGAGGGGTCTAGCGGGATTCTCCGGGGAGCTGTTTTTT. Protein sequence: CASSLWRGLAGFSGELFF.

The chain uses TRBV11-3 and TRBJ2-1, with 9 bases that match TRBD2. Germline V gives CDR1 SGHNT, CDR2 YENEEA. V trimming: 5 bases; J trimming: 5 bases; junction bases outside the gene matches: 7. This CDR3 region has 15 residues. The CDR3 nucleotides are TGTGCCAGCAGCGCCGGACTAGCGACCAACAATGAGCAGTTCTTC. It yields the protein CASSAGLATNNEQFF.